The 27 T cell receptor beta chains presented below share a single source sample, sequenced in a study of cytomegalovirus exposure and HLA in healthy donors. A multiplex PCR was run with 60 Vbeta primers and 13 Jbeta primers. Repertoires were generated with immunoSEQ multiplex PCR, while TCRdb's copy carries only in-frame clones and drops some. The table lists about 120,000 clones, approximately 80% of them singletons. Input material: PBMCs. The receptors were sampled from a male donor in good health and CMV-seropositive.

This chain uses TRBV6-6 with TRBJ2-1; 12 positions match TRBD2. CDR1 and CDR2 from the germline V gene are MNHNY and SVGAGI (reference sequence). The CDR3 length is 14 residues. Germline trimming cut 6 bases from V and 5 bases from J; bases unmatched to any gene: 2. The CDR3 spells CASSPSGRDNEQFF. CDR3 sequence (DNA): TGTGCCAGCAGCCCTAGCGGGAGGGACAATGAGCAGTTCTTC.

This clone was counted only a few times. The chain carries TRBV5-5 and TRBJ1-5, with 7 bases that match TRBD1. This CDR3 has 13 amino acids. Trimming removed 4 bases from V and 7 bases from J; junction bases left unmatched: 5. Germline values: CDR1 SGHKS, CDR2 YYEKEE (reference sequence). The CDR3 DNA reads as TGTGCCAGCAGCCTGACAGGGATCCAGCCCCAGCATTTT. Protein: CASSLTGIQPQHF.

The chain has TRBV9 and TRBJ2-6; TRBD1 might be the D (5 bases). Germline assignment: CDR1 SGDLS and CDR2 YYNGEE. With 0 bases removed from V and 1 base from J, the gap between germline ends came to 14 bases. The CDR3 has 18 amino acids. The CDR3 DNA sequence: TGTGCCAGCAGCGTAGGCGGCAGGGAAAAGTCTGGGGCCAACGTCCTGACTTTC. As protein: CASSVGGREKSGANVLTF.

The chain has TRBV6-5 and TRBJ2-7; D is undetermined. This CDR3 contains 13 residues. CDR1 and CDR2 (germline): MNHEY, SVGAGI. The V and J ends lost 6 bases and 1 base respectively, with 10 bases between them. The CDR3 nucleotides are TGTGCCAGCAGCCGCCAGGCTTCCTACGAGCAGTACTTC. It codes for CASSRQASYEQYF.

The V and J genes are TRBV4-3 and TRBJ2-7; D is possibly TRBD2 (5 bases). V gave up 0 bases and J gave up 0 bases, with 9 bases separating them. This CDR3 has 15 residues. CDR1 and CDR2 (germline): LGHNA, YSLEER. The CDR3 protein is CASSQDRGGSYEQYF. The CDR3 nucleotides read TGCGCCAGCAGCCAAGATCGGGGTGGCTCCTACGAGCAGTACTTC.

This clone was recorded only once. The gene calls are TRBV7-2 and TRBJ2-2; 8 nucleotides align to TRBD2. Germline loops: CDR1 SGHTA, CDR2 FQGNSA. The CDR3 has 16 amino acids. V lost 2 bases, J lost 1 base, and 3 bases stayed unmatched. The CDR3, as DNA: TGTGCCAGCAGCTTAAGGAGCGGGGGGAACACCGGGGAGCTGTTTTTT. It encodes CASSLRSGGNTGELFF.

The V call is TRBV19, the J call TRBJ1-2; TRBD1 matches 8 bases. CDR3 size: 17 residues. The germline CDR1 and CDR2 sequences are LNHDA and SQIVND (reference sequence). V lost 5 bases to trimming and J lost 4 bases; unmatched junction nucleotides: 15. CDR3 in amino acids: CASSAESADRAAYGYTF. The CDR3 DNA reads TGTGCCAGTAGTGCTGAGAGCGCGGACAGGGCTGCCTATGGCTACACCTTC.

The J gene is TRBJ2-7, the V gene TRBV6-5, with a tentative D call TRBD1 (6 bases). This CDR3 is 14 amino acids long. The V gene's germline CDR1 is MNHEY and CDR2 SVGAGI. V was shortened by 6 bases and J by 3 bases, with 15 bases between the two germline ends. The CDR3 loop reads CASSLQGPGYEQYF. The DNA of the CDR3 is TGTGCCAGCAGCTTACAGGGTCCAGGCTACGAGCAGTACTTC.

This clone was recorded only once. The V call is TRBV19, the J call TRBJ2-6; tentative D call: TRBD2 (5 bases). CDR3 size: 18 residues. Germline assignment: CDR1 LNHDA and CDR2 SQIVND (reference sequence). Trimming left V 1 base short and J 3 bases short, with 16 bases between. CDR3 bases: TGTGCCAGTAGTATAGGTCGGGGATCCGCTATTGGGGCCAACGTCCTGACTTTC. Its protein product is CASSIGRGSAIGANVLTF.

This chain joins TRBV18 and TRBJ1-4, with 7 bases identical to TRBD1. CDR1 is KGHSH, CDR2 LQKENI, per germline. This CDR3 has 15 amino acids. The J segment lost 8 bases and the V segment lost 5 bases, leaving 11 bases of the junction unmatched. For the CDR3, the DNA is TGTGCCAGCTCATCCCTGACAGGGTCCTCCGAAAAACTGTTTTTT. It translates to CASSSLTGSSEKLFF. The whole variable domain, filled in from reference TRBV18 and TRBJ1-4, reads NAGVMQNPRHLVRRRGQEARLRCSPMKGHSHVYWYRQLPEEGLKFMVYLQKENIIDESGMPKERFSAEFPKEGPSILRIQQVVRGDSAAYFCASSSLTGSSEKLFFGSGTQLSVL.

The genes are TRBV6-5 and TRBJ1-1, with D uncertain. Trimming pared 2 bases from V and 1 base from J, leaving 11 bases between. The CDR3 totals 15 residues. Germline CDR1 is MNHEY and CDR2 is SVGAGI. CDR3 DNA sequence: TGTGCCAGCAGTTACCCTTGGGCAGCGAACACTGAAGCTTTCTTT. Encoded protein: CASSYPWAANTEAFF.

This clone was seen just once. This chain joins TRBV7-2 and TRBJ1-4; 8 bases fit TRBD1. The J segment lost 4 bases and the V segment lost 5 bases, leaving 9 bases of the junction unmatched. This CDR3 has 16 amino acids. Germline V gene data show CDR1 as SGHTA and CDR2 as FQGNSA. The CDR3 protein is CASSPPRTGFNEKLFF. CDR3 sequence (DNA): TGTGCCAGCAGCCCTCCTAGGACAGGGTTTAATGAAAAACTGTTTTTT.

The CDR3 DNA is TGTGCCAGCAGACCCGTGGGAGGAGCCACAGATACGCAGTATTTT. Its translation: CASRPVGGATDTQYF. The rearrangement uses TRBV6-5 and TRBJ2-3, with D possibly TRBD2 on 6 matching bases. CDR1 and CDR2 from the germline V gene are MNHEY and SVGAGI. V was clipped by 6 bases and J by 2 bases, with 15 bases between them. The CDR3 extends over 15 amino acids.

The chain joins TRBV28 to TRBJ2-5, with D hard to call. V lost 1 base and J 7 bases, leaving 4 bases between the germline ends. From germline, CDR1 is MDHEN and CDR2 SYDVKM. CDR3 size: 11 residues. The CDR3 DNA sequence: TGTGCCAGCAGTTTATCAGGGACCCAGTACTTC. Its translation: CASSLSGTQYF. The complete variable domain, with remaining parts taken from reference TRBV28 and TRBJ2-5, reads DVKVTQSSRYLVKRTGEKVFLECVQDMDHENMFWYRQDPGLGLRLIYFSYDVKMKEKGDIPEGYSVSREKKERFSLILESASTNQTSMYLCASSLSGTQYFGPGTRLLVL.

This chain links TRBV29-1 with TRBJ2-1; D may be TRBD1 (6 bases). The length of the CDR3 is 14 residues. Germline V gene lookup returns CDR1 SQVTM and CDR2 ANQGSEA. V lost 6 bases to trimming and J lost 5 bases, with 17 bases between them. CDR3 DNA: TGCAGCGTCCCGGGATGGGGGCGCAACAATGAGCAGTTCTTC. Protein product: CSVPGWGRNNEQFF.

This chain connects TRBV27 to TRBJ2-7, with a tentative D call TRBD1 (6 bases). CDR1 is MNHEY, CDR2 SMNVEV, per germline (reference sequence). V lost 2 bases and J 6 bases, leaving 11 bases between the germline ends. This CDR3 comprises 13 residues. In nucleotides, the CDR3 is TGTGCCAGCAGTTTACGGGTAGGGGGCGAGCAGTACTTC. Its translation is CASSLRVGGEQYF.

The sample holds a few counts of this clone. One end of the junction varies from germline; a read error may be responsible. The CDR3 protein is CSSSPSGSSTDTQYF. The CDR3 DNA is TGTTCCAGCAGCCCTAGCGGGTCGAGCACAGATACGCAGTATTTT. The genes are TRBV7-9 and TRBJ2-3, with 8 bases lining up with TRBD2. Germline V lookup: CDR1 SEHNR, CDR2 FQNEAQ (reference sequence). This CDR3 comprises 15 residues.

This chain joins TRBV28 and TRBJ2-7; D is possibly TRBD1 (5 bases). This CDR3 contains 14 residues. The V end was cut by 6 bases, the J end by 0 bases, with 12 bases between. CDR1 and CDR2 from the germline V gene are MDHEN and SYDVKM. The CDR3 reads CASSSWTSSYEQYF. The CDR3 nucleotides are TGTGCCAGCAGCTCGTGGACATCCTCCTACGAGCAGTACTTC.

J is TRBJ2-5 and V is TRBV7-9; D might be TRBD1 (6 bases). The closer fit of TRBJ2-7 to the DNA end suggests the J call may be wrong. The CDR3 contains 15 residues. Per germline, CDR1 SEHNR and CDR2 FQNEAQ (reference sequence). CDR3 amino acids: CASSLSTGRLYEQYF. The CDR3, as DNA: TGTGCCAGCAGCTTATCTACAGGGCGTCTCTACGAGCAGTACTTC.

As regards this clone: The junction shows a germline mismatch at one end, possibly a read error. The J gene is TRBJ2-7, the V gene TRBV7-9; D is perhaps TRBD2 (5 bases). Germline values: CDR1 SEHNR, CDR2 FQNEAQ (reference sequence). This CDR3 comprises 12 residues. The CDR3: CSSGVVSYEQYF. In DNA form, the CDR3 reads TGTTCCAGCGGAGTGGTATCCTACGAGCAGTACTTC.

This clone was seen only once. The rearrangement links TRBV11-1 to TRBJ2-7, with 10 bases that match TRBD2. CDR1 SGHAT and CDR2 FQDESV come from the germline V gene (reference sequence). The junction had 8 bases not matched to a gene; V was cut back by 3 bases and J by 6 bases. The CDR3 is 15 residues long. Here the CDR3 DNA reads TGTGCCAGCAGCTTTTCTAGCGGGAGCGGGAGCGAGCAGTACTTC. Amino acids: CASSFSSGSGSEQYF.

V usage is TRBV6-5 and J usage is TRBJ2-7; TRBD1 matches at 9 bases. This CDR3 contains 12 residues. Germline-derived CDR1 and CDR2 are MNHEY and SVGAGI. V was pared by 6 bases and J by 6 bases, with 3 bases of the junction left unmatched. CDR3 residues: CASSRTGAEQYF. As DNA, the CDR3 is TGTGCCAGCAGCAGGACAGGGGCCGAGCAGTACTTC.

This rearrangement joins TRBV28 to TRBJ2-7; D perhaps matches TRBD2 (5 bases). This CDR3 contains 14 residues. Germline V CDR1 and CDR2: MDHEN, SYDVKM. V was trimmed by 5 bases and J by 3 bases, leaving 14 bases between them. CDR3 DNA: TGTGCCAGCAGTGAAGGACTCCCATACTACGAGCAGTACTTC. Translating gives CASSEGLPYYEQYF.

J is TRBJ2-5 and V is TRBV4-2; D perhaps matches TRBD1 (5 bases). The CDR3 has 15 residues. The V gene's germline CDR1 is LGHNA and CDR2 YNFKEQ. Between the trimmed V and J ends, which lost 1 base and 5 bases, there was a span of 14 bases. The CDR3 sequence is CASSQGPRGQETQYF. Here the CDR3 DNA reads TGTGCCAGCAGCCAAGGACCTAGGGGTCAGGAGACCCAGTACTTC.

The chain uses TRBV5-1 and TRBJ1-1; the D gene is possibly TRBD1 (6 bases). CDR1 is SGHRS, CDR2 YFSETQ, per germline. Between the trimmed V and J ends, which lost 1 base and 0 bases, there was a span of 10 bases. The CDR3 consists of 15 residues. CDR3 DNA: TGCGCCAGCAGCTTGTTGCAGGGGATGAACACTGAAGCTTTCTTT. This translates into CASSLLQGMNTEAFF.

The chain combines TRBV28 with TRBJ1-5, with unresolved D. The CDR3 sequence is 13 residues long. V was pared by 6 bases and J by 0 bases, with 6 bases between. Looked up from germline, CDR1 is MDHEN and CDR2 is SYDVKM. This CDR3 is CASRPYSNQPQHF. CDR3 in DNA: TGTGCCAGCAGGCCCTATAGCAATCAGCCCCAGCATTTT.

The chain employs TRBV7-2 and TRBJ2-5; 8 bases are a match to TRBD1. Unmatched junction bases numbered 6, after V lost 5 bases and J lost 7 bases. Germline V gene data show CDR1 as SGHTA and CDR2 as FQGNSA. The CDR3 runs to 13 residues. This CDR3 reads CASSTGQGGTQYF. The CDR3 coding sequence is TGTGCCAGCAGCACAGGACAGGGTGGGACCCAGTACTTC.